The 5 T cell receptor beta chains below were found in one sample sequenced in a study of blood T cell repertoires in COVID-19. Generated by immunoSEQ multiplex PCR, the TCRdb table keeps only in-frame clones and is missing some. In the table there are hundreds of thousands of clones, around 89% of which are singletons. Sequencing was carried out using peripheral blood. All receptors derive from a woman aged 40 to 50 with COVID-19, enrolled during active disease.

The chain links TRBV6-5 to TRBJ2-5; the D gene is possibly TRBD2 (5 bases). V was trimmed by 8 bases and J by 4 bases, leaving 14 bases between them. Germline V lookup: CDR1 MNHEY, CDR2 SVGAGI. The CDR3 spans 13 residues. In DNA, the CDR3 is TGTGCCAGCGTGGGGAGCCTGGGAGAGACCCAGTACTTC. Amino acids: CASVGSLGETQYF.

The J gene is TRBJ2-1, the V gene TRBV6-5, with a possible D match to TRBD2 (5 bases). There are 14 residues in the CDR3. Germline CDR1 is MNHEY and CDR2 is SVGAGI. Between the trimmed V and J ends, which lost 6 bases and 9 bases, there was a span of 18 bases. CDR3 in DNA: TGTGCCAGCAGCAACCGGGTCCTAGGAGGTGAGCAGTTCTTC. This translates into CASSNRVLGGEQFF.

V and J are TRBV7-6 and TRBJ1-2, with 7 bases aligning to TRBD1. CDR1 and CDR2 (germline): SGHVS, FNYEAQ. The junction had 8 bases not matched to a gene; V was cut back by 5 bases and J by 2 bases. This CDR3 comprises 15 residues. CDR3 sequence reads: CASSGYRGRNYGYTF. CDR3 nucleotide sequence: TGTGCCAGCAGCGGCTACAGGGGTCGCAACTATGGCTACACCTTC.

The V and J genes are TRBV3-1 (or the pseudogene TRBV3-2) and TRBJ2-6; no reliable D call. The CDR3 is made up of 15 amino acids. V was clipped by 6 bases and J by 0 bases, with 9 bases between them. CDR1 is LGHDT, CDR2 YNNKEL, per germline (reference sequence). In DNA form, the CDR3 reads TGTGCCAGCAGTCTACACAGCTCTGGGGCCAACGTCCTGACTTTC. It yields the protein CASSLHSSGANVLTF.

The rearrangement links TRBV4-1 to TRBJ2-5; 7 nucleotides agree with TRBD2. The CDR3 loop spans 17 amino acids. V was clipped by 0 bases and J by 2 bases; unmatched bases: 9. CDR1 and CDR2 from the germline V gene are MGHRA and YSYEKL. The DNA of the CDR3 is TGCGCCAGCAGCCAAGATCTGGCTAGCGGAATACAAGAGACCCAGTACTTC. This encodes CASSQDLASGIQETQYF.